This TCR beta chain was found in a study of cytomegalovirus exposure and HLA in healthy donors. The CDR3 is 13 amino acids. V was pared by 5 bases and J by 3 bases, with 8 bases between. Germline V gene lookup returns CDR1 MNHEY and CDR2 SVGAGI. The primer mix had 60 Vbeta and 13 Jbeta primers. Profiling relied on immunoSEQ multiplex PCR, and the TCRdb table lists in-frame clones only, not all of them. The sample includes tens of thousands of clones, around 62% of them seen just once. The chain is built from TRBV6-5 and TRBJ1-3; perhaps TRBD1 as D (5 bases). The sample taken for sequencing was PBMCs. The receptor was derived from a human donor in good health. CDR3 in amino acids: CASSIDSGNTIYF. CDR3 nucleotides: TGTGCCAGCAGTATCGACAGTGGAAACACCATATATTTT.